The 21 T cell receptor beta chains presented below share a single source sample, sequenced in a study of shared clonotypes between healthy human individuals. TCRdb's copy holds only in-frame clones and misses some; the assay was immunoSEQ multiplex PCR. The table has over 2 million clones, 85% to 95% seen once. Sequences were obtained from naive CD4+ T cells from PBMCs. Subset specified: CD45RA+ positively selected. These receptors were taken from a man aged 18-30 years in good health. Some clones in this sample may be carry-over from other donors' samples.

The chain carries TRBV11-2 and TRBJ2-3; no definite D call. CDR1 SGHAT and CDR2 FQNNGV come from the germline V gene. V lost 6 bases, J lost 4 bases, and 14 bases lay in between. CDR3 length equals 14 residues. The CDR3 spells CASRPIKASDTQYF. CDR3 in DNA: TGTGCCAGCAGGCCGATCAAAGCGTCAGATACGCAGTATTTT.

The chain combines TRBV5-1 with TRBJ1-2; possible D gene TRBD1, 5 bases. The CDR3 is made up of 14 amino acids. V was pared by 0 bases and J by 8 bases, with 14 bases between. Germline V gene lookup returns CDR1 SGHRS and CDR2 YFSETQ. The DNA of the CDR3 is TGCGCCAGCAGCTTGGTCGACAGCACGTCGGGCTACACCTTC. Its translation is CASSLVDSTSGYTF.

The chain links TRBV7-6 to TRBJ2-2, with 13 bases matching TRBD2. V lost 5 bases and J lost 4; bases outside the gene matches: 10. This CDR3 is 18 amino acids long. Per germline, CDR1 SGHVS and CDR2 FNYEAQ. The CDR3 protein is CASSPLPGLAGATGELFF. The CDR3 nucleotides read TGTGCCAGCAGCCCCCTCCCCGGACTAGCGGGAGCCACCGGGGAGCTGTTTTTT. Variable domain in full (rest from reference TRBV7-6 and TRBJ2-2): GAGVSQSPRYKVTKRGQDVALRCDPISGHVSLYWYRQALGQGPEFLTYFNYEAQQDKSGLPNDRFSAERPEGSISTLTIQRTEQRDSAMYRCASSPLPGLAGATGELFFGEGSRLTVL.

This clone was counted a single time. Other DNA sequences in this sample translate to the same CDR3. In nucleotides, the CDR3 is TGTGCCAGCAGGAGGACAGGGGAAGAGACCCAGTACTTC. Its translation is CASRRTGEETQYF. The chain combines TRBV5-4 with TRBJ2-5; 9 positions match TRBD1. CDR3 size: 13 residues. Germline CDR1 reads SGHNT; CDR2 reads YYREEE (reference sequence). With V trimmed by 5 bases and J by 3 bases, 2 bases remained unmatched.

This clone appeared once. This chain connects TRBV28 to TRBJ2-7; no definite D call. The germline CDR1 and CDR2 sequences are MDHEN and SYDVKM. V shed 6 bases and J shed 2 bases, with 17 bases lying between them. The CDR3 is 15 amino acids. CDR3 region: CASSLANSGAYEQYF. The CDR3 bases are TGTGCCAGCAGCTTGGCCAACAGTGGGGCCTACGAGCAGTACTTC.

The chain combines TRBV9 with TRBJ2-3; 8 bases map to TRBD1. V was clipped by 1 base and J by 1 base; unmatched bases: 2. Germline-derived CDR1 and CDR2 are SGDLS and YYNGEE. This CDR3 is built from 15 residues. The CDR3 DNA reads TGTGCCAGCAGCGTACAGGGGGCAGGCACAGATACGCAGTATTTT. Translating it yields CASSVQGAGTDTQYF.

CDR3 nucleotides: TGTGCCAGCAGTCGGGACAGCAATAATGAAAAACTGTTTTTT. Its translation: CASSRDSNNEKLFF. V is TRBV6-5 and J is TRBJ1-4; 7 bases align to TRBD1. Germline lookup yields CDR1 MNHEY and CDR2 SVGAGI. The V and J ends lost 5 bases and 4 bases, in that order; junction bases with no gene match: 4. This CDR3 comprises 14 residues.

The rearrangement uses TRBV30 and TRBJ2-3, with D possibly matching TRBD2 (6 bases). Germline CDR1 and CDR2: GTSNPN and SVGIG (reference sequence). V dropped 5 bases and J dropped 2 bases, with 11 bases sitting between them. This CDR3 is built from 13 residues. As DNA, the CDR3 is TGTGCCTGGGCGGGATTATACACAGATACGCAGTATTTT. As protein: CAWAGLYTDTQYF.

This clone was picked up one time. V is TRBV1 and J is TRBJ1-2; TRBD1 is the table's D call, not checked against the DNA. TRBV1 is shown as a pseudogene. The CDR3 sequence is 18 residues long. The CDR3, as DNA: TGCACCAGCAGCCTGTTGGGTGGACAGTCACCCCCCCCCTATGGCTACACCTTC. It codes for CTSSLLGGQSPPPYGYTF.

The J gene is TRBJ1-1, the V gene TRBV7-9; 7 bases match TRBD1. The CDR3 has 14 residues. CDR1 and CDR2 (germline): SEHNR, FQNEAQ (reference sequence). The V segment lost 4 bases and the J segment 7 bases; nucleotides outside the gene matches: 9. Here the CDR3 DNA reads TGTGCCAGCAGCTGGATACCCGGGACAGATGAAGCTTTCTTT. Amino acid sequence: CASSWIPGTDEAFF. Full variable domain (missing parts from reference TRBV7-9 and TRBJ1-1): DTGVSQNPRHKITKRGQNVTFRCDPISEHNRLYWYRQTLGQGPEFLTYFQNEAQLEKSRLLSDRFSAERPKGSFSTLEIQRTEQGDSAMYLCASSWIPGTDEAFFGQGTRLTVV.

J is TRBJ2-3 and V is TRBV2; D is unresolved. Per germline, CDR1 SNHLY and CDR2 FYNNEI. CDR3 length equals 13 residues. The germline V and J ends were trimmed by 8 bases and 5 bases, with 14 bases remaining between them. CDR3 in amino acids: CASCSEPLDTQYF. CDR3 sequence (DNA): TGTGCCAGCTGTTCAGAACCGCTAGATACGCAGTATTTT.

The genes are TRBV6-5 and TRBJ1-2, with D possibly TRBD1 on 5 matching bases. CDR1 and CDR2 from the germline V gene are MNHEY and SVGAGI. The CDR3 runs 15 residues. V lost 0 bases and J 8 bases, leaving 16 bases between the germline ends. For the CDR3, the DNA is TGTGCCAGCAGTTACTCGGATGTCGGGGCGTGGGGCTACACCTTC. Its protein is CASSYSDVGAWGYTF.

The CDR3, as DNA: TGTGCCAGCAGCCCGCGGACTAGCGGGCAAAACAATGAGCAGTTCTTC. Its protein is CASSPRTSGQNNEQFF. V gene TRBV5-4 combines with J gene TRBJ2-1, with TRBD2 matching 11 bases. The CDR3 consists of 16 residues. Germline assignment: CDR1 SGHNT and CDR2 YYREEE (reference sequence). V trimming: 4 bases; J trimming: 5 bases; junction bases outside the gene matches: 8.

The V and J genes are TRBV20-1 and TRBJ2-7; D remains unclear. The CDR3 is made up of 8 amino acids. The germline gives CDR1 DFQATT, CDR2 SNEGSKA (reference sequence). In nucleotides, the CDR3 is TGCAGGGGCTACGAGCAGTACTTC. It encodes CRGYEQYF.

Remarks on this clone: This same CDR3 is encoded by further DNA sequences in the sample. The chain recombines TRBV6-6 with TRBJ1-5; 8 bases fit TRBD1. Germline V gives CDR1 MNHNY, CDR2 SVGAGI (reference sequence). This CDR3 has 15 residues. The V gene end was trimmed by 6 bases and the J gene end by 0 bases; junction bases not matched to a gene: 4. CDR3 DNA sequence: TGTGCCAGCAGCACGACAGGGGATAGCAATCAGCCCCAGCATTTT. The encoded protein is CASSTTGDSNQPQHF.

A word on this clone: Other nucleotide sequences in the sample specify the same CDR3. The chain combines TRBV28 with TRBJ1-2, with D perhaps matching TRBD1 (6 bases). Germline V gives CDR1 MDHEN, CDR2 SYDVKM. The CDR3 covers 13 residues. V was shortened by 6 bases and J by 8 bases, with 16 bases between the two germline ends. The CDR3 is CASSLMGGRGYTF. CDR3 sequence (DNA): TGTGCCAGCAGCCTGATGGGGGGGCGGGGCTACACCTTC.

This clone has a handful of counts. V and J are TRBV7-9 and TRBJ1-3; TRBD1 agrees at 7 bases. Germline loops: CDR1 SEHNR, CDR2 FQNEAQ (reference sequence). This CDR3 has 13 residues. J gave up 8 bases and V 5 bases, and 6 bases lay outside the gene matches. Written as DNA, the CDR3 is TGTGCCAGCAGCCCAACAGGGGTAGACACCATATATTTT. Protein product: CASSPTGVDTIYF.

The chain is built from TRBV2 and TRBJ1-2; 8 nucleotides agree with TRBD1. The germline V gene encodes CDR1 SNHLY and CDR2 FYNNEI. Losses at the gene ends were 8 bases for V and 8 bases for J; bases not matched to a gene: 13. The CDR3 consists of 14 residues. The CDR3 loop is CASLGTGGMMGYTF. Here the CDR3 DNA reads TGTGCCAGCCTTGGGACAGGCGGGATGATGGGCTACACCTTC.

The chain uses TRBV6-6 and TRBJ1-1, with D hard to call. V lost 6 bases and J 3 bases, leaving 8 bases between the germline ends. Germline values: CDR1 MNHNY, CDR2 SVGAGI (reference sequence). CDR3 length equals 12 residues. CDR3: CASRHRDTEAFF. DNA of the CDR3: TGTGCCAGCAGACACCGGGACACTGAAGCTTTCTTT.

A note on this clone: This specimen includes other DNA sequences encoding the same CDR3. The chain employs TRBV6-5 and TRBJ2-1; 7 bases are a match to TRBD2. The trim removed 2 bases at V and 1 base at J, leaving 2 bases unmatched. The CDR3 totals 15 residues. Germline V gives CDR1 MNHEY, CDR2 SVGAGI. The CDR3 nucleotides read TGTGCCAGCAGTTACGGGGGAGGGTCCTACAATGAGCAGTTCTTC. Translation gives CASSYGGGSYNEQFF.

Turning to this clone: At the DNA level, this CDR3 is encoded by other sequences in the same sample as well. This chain uses TRBV7-2 with TRBJ1-3, with D uncertain. This CDR3 spans 13 amino acids. Germline V gives CDR1 SGHTA, CDR2 FQGNSA. Trimming cost V 5 bases and J 4 bases, with 9 bases left between them. CDR3: CASSLGGGNTIYF. The CDR3 DNA follows: TGTGCCAGCAGCCTAGGCGGGGGAAACACCATATATTTT. Filled out from reference TRBV7-2 and TRBJ1-3, the complete variable domain reads GAGVSQSPSNKVTEKGKDVELRCDPISGHTALYWYRQSLGQGLEFLIYFQGNSAPDKSGLPSDRFSAERTGGSVSTLTIQRTQQEDSAVYLCASSLGGGNTIYFGEGSWLTVV.